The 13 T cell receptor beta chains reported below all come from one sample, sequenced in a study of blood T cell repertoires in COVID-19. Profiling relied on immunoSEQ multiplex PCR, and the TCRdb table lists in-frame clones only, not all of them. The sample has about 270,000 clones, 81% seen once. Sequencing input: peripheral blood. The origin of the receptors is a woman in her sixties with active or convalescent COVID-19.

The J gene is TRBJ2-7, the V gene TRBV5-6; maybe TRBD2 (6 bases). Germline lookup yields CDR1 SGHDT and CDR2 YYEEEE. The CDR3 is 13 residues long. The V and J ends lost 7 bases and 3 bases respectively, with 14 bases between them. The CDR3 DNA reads TGTGCCAGCTGGGGGGTTAACTACTACGAGCAGTACTTC. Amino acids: CASWGVNYYEQYF.

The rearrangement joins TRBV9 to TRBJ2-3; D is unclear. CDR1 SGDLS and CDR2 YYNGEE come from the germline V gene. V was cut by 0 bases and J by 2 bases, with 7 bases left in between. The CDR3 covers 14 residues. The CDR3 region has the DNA TGTGCCAGCAGCGTAGCCCCAGTCACAGATACGCAGTATTTT. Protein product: CASSVAPVTDTQYF.

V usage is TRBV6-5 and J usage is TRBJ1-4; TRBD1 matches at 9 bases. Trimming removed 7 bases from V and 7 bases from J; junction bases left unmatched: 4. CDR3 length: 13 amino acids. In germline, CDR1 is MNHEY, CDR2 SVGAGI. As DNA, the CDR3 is TGTGCCAGCACCCAGGACAGGGGTGAAAAACTGTTTTTT. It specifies CASTQDRGEKLFF.

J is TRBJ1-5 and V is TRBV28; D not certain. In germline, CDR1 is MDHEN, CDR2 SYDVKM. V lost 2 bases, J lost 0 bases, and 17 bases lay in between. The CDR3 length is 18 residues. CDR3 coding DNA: TGTGCCAGCAGTTTAACTGGTCAACCCTTATATAGCAATCAGCCCCAGCATTTT. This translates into CASSLTGQPLYSNQPQHF.

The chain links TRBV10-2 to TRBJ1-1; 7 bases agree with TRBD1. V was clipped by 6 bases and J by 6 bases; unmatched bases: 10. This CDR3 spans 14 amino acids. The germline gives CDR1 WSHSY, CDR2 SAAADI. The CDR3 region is CASSHPGGGSEAFF. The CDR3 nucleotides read TGCGCCAGCAGCCATCCAGGGGGAGGCTCTGAAGCTTTCTTT.

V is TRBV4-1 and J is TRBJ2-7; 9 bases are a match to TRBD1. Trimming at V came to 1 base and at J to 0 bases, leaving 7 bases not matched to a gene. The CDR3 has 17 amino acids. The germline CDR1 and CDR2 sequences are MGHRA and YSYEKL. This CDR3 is CASSQGSPGQGSYEQYF. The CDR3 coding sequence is TGCGCCAGCAGCCAAGGAAGTCCGGGACAGGGCTCCTACGAGCAGTACTTC.

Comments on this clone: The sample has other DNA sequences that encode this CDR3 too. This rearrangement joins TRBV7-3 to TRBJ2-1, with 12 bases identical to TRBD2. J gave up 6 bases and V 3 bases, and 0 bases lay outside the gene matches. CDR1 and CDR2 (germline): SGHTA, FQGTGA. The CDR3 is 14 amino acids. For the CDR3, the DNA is TGTGCCAGCAGCTTGGGACTAGCGGGCAATGAGCAGTTCTTC. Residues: CASSLGLAGNEQFF.

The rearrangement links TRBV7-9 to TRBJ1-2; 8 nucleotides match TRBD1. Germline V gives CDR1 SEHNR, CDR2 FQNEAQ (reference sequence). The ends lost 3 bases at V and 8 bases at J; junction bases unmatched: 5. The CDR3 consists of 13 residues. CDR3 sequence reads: CASSFGQGRGYTF. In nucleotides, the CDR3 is TGTGCCAGCAGCTTTGGACAGGGACGGGGCTACACCTTC.

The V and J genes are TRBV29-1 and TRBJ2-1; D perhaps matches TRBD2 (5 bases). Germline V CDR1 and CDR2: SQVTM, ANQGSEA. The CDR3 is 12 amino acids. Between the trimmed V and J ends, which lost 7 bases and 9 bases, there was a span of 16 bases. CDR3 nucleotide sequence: TGCAGCGGGGGAAATGTAGGAGGTGAGCAGTTCTTC. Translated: CSGGNVGGEQFF.

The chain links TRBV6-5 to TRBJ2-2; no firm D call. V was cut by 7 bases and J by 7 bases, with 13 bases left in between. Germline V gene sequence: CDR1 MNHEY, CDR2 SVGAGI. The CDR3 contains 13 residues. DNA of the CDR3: TGTGCCAGCAAAGAACATCTAGACGGGGAGCTGTTTTTT. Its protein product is CASKEHLDGELFF.

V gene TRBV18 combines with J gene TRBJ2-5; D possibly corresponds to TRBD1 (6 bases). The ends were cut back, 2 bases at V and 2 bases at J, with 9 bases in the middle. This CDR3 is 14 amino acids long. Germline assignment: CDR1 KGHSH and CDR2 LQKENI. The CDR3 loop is CASSPSGAQETQYF. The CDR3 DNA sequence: TGTGCCAGCTCACCATCAGGGGCACAAGAGACCCAGTACTTC.

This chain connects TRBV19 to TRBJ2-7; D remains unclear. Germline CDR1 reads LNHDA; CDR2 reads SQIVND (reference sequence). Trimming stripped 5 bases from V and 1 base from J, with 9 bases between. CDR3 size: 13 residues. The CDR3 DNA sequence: TGTGCCAGTAGTTCGTTCGAGTCCTACGAGCAGTACTTC. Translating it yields CASSSFESYEQYF.

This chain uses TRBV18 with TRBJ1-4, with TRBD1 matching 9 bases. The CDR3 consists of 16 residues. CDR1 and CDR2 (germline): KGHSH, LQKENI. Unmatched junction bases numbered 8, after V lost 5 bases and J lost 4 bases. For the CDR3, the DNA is TGTGCCAGCTCAAAATTACCGGGACAGGGTAATGAAAAACTGTTTTTT. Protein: CASSKLPGQGNEKLFF.